This TCR beta chain comes out of a study of T cell repertoires in ileal Crohn's disease. The repertoire was sequenced with immunoSEQ multiplex PCR; TCRdb's copy has only in-frame clones and lacks some. The sample has 7,000 to 9,500 clones; around 76% are singletons. Worth noting for this clone: Its antigen remains unknown.

The study, taken as a whole, reports: Active smokers at surgery had more clonal expansions than non-smokers.

The sequenced sample was ileal tissue. The clonotype originates from an adult with Crohn's disease.

CDR3 sequence (DNA): TGTGCCAGCAGCTCAATGACAGGGTCCGGCTACACCTTC. This codes for CASSSMTGSGYTF. The chain recombines TRBV7-9 with TRBJ1-2, with 7 bases lining up with TRBD1. The V gene's germline CDR1 is SEHNR and CDR2 FQNEAQ (reference sequence). This CDR3 has 13 amino acids. The ends lost 4 bases at V and 8 bases at J; junction bases unmatched: 7.